This entry lists 2 T cell receptor beta chains sequenced from one sample in a study of shared clonotypes between healthy human individuals (dated by TCRdb to 2020 to 2021). CD8 naive samples consisted of CD45RO-negative cells that were positively selected for CCR7, yielding a CD45RA+CCR7+ population without TemRA cells. Receptor amplification or capture employed the immunoSEQ multiplex PCR assay. TCRdb mirrors the immuneACCESS table, restricted to in-frame sequences. Some clones are absent from its copies; in checked studies, under half trace to an unresolved V gene, and the reason for the others is unknown. The sample data list roughly 2.1 million clones, and around 93% of these were observed just once. The ten largest clones capture roughly 1.8% of the sample. Source material: naive CD8+ T cells from PBMCs. Interpreted using the paper, the cell subset or site label stands for: CD45RA+CCR7+. These receptors originate from a man between 18 and 29 years old in good health. Some clones in this sample may be carry-over from other donors' samples.

The rearrangement uses TRBV2 and TRBJ2-7; D perhaps matches TRBD1 (6 bases). Germline V lookup: CDR1 SNHLY, CDR2 FYNNEI. The CDR3 length is 12 residues. Deletions cut 8 bases from V and 2 bases from J, with 10 bases between. CDR3 in amino acids: CASDRPTYEQYF. The CDR3 nucleotides read TGTGCCAGCGACAGGCCCACCTACGAGCAGTACTTC.

This clone has only one observation. This sequence joins TRBV7-2 and TRBJ1-1; TRBD1 matches at 9 bases. From germline, CDR1 is SGHTA and CDR2 FQGNSA. This CDR3 has 16 residues. J lost 1 base, V lost 2 bases, and 5 bases had no gene match. CDR3 coding DNA: TGTGCCAGCAGCTTACCCGTGGGACAGGGGAACACTGAAGCTTTCTTT. This codes for CASSLPVGQGNTEAFF.